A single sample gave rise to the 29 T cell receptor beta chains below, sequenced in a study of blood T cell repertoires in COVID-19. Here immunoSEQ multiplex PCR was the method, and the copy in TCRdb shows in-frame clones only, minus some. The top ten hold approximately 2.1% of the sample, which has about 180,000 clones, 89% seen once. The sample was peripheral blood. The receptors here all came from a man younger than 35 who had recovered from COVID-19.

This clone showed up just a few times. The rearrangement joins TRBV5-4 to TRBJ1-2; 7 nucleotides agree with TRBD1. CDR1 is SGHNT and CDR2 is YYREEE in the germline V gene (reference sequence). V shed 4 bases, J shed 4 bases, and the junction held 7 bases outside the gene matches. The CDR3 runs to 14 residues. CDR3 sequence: CASSPTGNRYGYTF. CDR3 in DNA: TGTGCCAGCAGCCCGACAGGGAATCGCTATGGCTACACCTTC.

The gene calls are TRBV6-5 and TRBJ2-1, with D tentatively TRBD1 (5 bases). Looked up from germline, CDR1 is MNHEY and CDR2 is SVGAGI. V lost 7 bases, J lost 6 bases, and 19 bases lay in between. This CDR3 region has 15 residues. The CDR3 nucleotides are TGTGCCAGCAACCTTGAGGACACCTTGAGCAATGAGCAGTTCTTC. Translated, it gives CASNLEDTLSNEQFF.

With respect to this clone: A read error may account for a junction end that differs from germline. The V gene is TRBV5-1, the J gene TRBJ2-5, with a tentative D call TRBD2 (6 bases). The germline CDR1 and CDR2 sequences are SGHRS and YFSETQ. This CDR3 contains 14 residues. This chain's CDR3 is CASSLEGVDGTQHF. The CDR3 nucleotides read TGCGCCAGCAGCTTGGAAGGGGTCGACGGGACTCAGCACTTC.

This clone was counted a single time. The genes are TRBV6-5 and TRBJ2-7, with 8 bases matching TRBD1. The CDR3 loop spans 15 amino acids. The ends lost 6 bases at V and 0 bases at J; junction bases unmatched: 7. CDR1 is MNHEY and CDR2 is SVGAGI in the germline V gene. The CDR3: CASRGTGLSSYEQYF. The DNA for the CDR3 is TGTGCCAGCAGAGGGACAGGACTAAGCTCCTACGAGCAGTACTTC.

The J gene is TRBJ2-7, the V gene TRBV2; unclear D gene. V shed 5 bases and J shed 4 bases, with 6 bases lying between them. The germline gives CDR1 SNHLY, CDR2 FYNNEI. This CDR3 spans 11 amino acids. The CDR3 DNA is TGTGCCAGCAGTTTACAGTACGAGCAGTACTTC. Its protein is CASSLQYEQYF.

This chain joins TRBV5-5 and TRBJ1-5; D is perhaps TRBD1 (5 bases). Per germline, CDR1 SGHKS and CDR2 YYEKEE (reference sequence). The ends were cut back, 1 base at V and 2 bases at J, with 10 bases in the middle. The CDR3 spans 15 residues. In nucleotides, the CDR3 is TGTGCCAGCAGCTTGAAACAGGTGGGCAATCAGCCCCAGCATTTT. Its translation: CASSLKQVGNQPQHF.

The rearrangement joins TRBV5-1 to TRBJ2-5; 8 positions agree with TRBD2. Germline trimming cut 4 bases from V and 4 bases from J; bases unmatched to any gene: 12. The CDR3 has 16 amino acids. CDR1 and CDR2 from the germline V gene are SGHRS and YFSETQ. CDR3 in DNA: TGCGCCAGCAGCCTAGGCACTAGCGGAAACCGAGAGACCCAGTACTTC. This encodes CASSLGTSGNRETQYF.

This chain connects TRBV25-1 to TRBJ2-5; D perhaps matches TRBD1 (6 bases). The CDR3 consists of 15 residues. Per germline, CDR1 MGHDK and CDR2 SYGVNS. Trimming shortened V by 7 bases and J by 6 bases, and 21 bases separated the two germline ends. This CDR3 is CASTPPGAGPQTQYF. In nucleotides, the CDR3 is TGTGCCAGCACTCCCCCAGGGGCAGGGCCGCAGACCCAGTACTTC.

The CDR3 sequence: CASSSTPSGVVRTGELFF. The CDR3, as DNA: TGTGCCAGCAGCTCAACCCCCTCGGGAGTAGTACGAACCGGGGAGCTGTTTTTT. V usage is TRBV13 and J usage is TRBJ2-2, with D perhaps matching TRBD2 (6 bases). The ends were cut back, 4 bases at V and 5 bases at J, with 23 bases in the middle. Germline CDR1 and CDR2: PRHDT and FYEKMQ (reference sequence). The CDR3 spans 18 residues.

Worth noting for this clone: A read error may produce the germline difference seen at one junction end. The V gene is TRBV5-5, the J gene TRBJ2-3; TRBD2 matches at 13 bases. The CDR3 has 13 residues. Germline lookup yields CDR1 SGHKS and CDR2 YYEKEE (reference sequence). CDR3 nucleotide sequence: TGTGCCAGCAGCGCCGGACTAGCGGGGGCTACCTCATTT. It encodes CASSAGLAGATSF.

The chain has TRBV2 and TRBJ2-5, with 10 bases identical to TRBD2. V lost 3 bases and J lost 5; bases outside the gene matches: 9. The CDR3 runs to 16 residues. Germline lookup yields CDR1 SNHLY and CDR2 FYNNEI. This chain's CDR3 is CASSEGASGRWETQYF. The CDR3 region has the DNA TGTGCCAGCAGTGAGGGAGCTAGCGGGAGATGGGAGACCCAGTACTTC.

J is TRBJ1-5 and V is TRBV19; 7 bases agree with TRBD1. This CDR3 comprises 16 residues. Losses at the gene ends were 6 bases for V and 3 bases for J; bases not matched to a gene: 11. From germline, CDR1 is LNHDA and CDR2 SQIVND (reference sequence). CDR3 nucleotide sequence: TGTGCCAGTAGGACAGGGAATAAGGGGAACAATCAGCCCCAGCATTTT. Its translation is CASRTGNKGNNQPQHF.

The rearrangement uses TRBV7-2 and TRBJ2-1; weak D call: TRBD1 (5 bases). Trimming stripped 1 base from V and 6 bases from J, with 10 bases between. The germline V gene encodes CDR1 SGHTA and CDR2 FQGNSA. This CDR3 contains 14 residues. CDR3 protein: CASSLGGISNEQFF. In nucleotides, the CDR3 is TGTGCCAGCAGCTTAGGGGGCATTTCCAATGAGCAGTTCTTC.

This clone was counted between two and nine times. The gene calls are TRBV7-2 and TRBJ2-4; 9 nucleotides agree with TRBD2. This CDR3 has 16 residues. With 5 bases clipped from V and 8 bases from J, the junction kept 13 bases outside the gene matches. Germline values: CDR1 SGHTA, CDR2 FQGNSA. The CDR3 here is CASSEGLAGWVDIQYF. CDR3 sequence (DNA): TGTGCCAGCAGCGAGGGTCTAGCGGGGTGGGTGGACATTCAGTACTTC. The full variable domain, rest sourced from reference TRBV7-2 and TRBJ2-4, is GAGVSQSPSNKVTEKGKDVELRCDPISGHTALYWYRQSLGQGLEFLIYFQGNSAPDKSGLPSDRFSAERTGGSVSTLTIQRTQQEDSAVYLCASSEGLAGWVDIQYFGAGTRLSVL.

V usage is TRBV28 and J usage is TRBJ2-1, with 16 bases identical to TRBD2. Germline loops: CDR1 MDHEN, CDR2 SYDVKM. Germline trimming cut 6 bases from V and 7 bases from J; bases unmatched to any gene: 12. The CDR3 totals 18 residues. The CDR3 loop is CASSPWGTSGRVRNEQFF. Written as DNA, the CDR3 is TGTGCCAGCAGCCCTTGGGGGACTAGCGGGAGGGTTAGAAATGAGCAGTTCTTC.

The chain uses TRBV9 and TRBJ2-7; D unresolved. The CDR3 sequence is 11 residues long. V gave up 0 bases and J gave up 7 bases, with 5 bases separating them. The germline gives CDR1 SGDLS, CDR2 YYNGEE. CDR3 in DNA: TGTGCCAGCAGCGTAGGTTCTGAGCAGTACTTC. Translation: CASSVGSEQYF.

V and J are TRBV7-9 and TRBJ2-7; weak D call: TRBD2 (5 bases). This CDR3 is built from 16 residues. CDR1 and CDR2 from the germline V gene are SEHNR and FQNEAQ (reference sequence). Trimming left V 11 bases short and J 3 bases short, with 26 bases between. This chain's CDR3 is CASQGRGSLNYYEQYF. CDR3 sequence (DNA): TGTGCCTCCCAAGGGAGAGGGAGCCTGAATTACTACGAGCAGTACTTC.

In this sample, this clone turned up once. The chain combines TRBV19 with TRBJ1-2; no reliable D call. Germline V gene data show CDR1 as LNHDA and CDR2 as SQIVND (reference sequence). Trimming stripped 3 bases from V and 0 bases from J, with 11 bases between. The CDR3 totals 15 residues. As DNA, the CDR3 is TGTGCCAGTAGTATGGGCTATGATACTAACTATGGCTACACCTTC. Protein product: CASSMGYDTNYGYTF. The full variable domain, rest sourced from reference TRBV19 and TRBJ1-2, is DGGITQSPKYLFRKEGQNVTLSCEQNLNHDAMYWYRQDPGQGLRLIYYSQIVNDFQKGDIAEGYSVSREKKESFPLTVTSAQKNPTAFYLCASSMGYDTNYGYTFGSGTRLTVV.

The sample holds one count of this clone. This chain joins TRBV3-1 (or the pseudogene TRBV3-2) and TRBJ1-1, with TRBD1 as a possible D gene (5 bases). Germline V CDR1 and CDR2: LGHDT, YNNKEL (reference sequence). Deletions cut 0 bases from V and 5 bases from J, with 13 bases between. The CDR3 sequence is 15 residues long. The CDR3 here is CASSQEVGGVTEAFF. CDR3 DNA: TGTGCCAGCAGCCAAGAGGTAGGAGGGGTGACTGAAGCTTTCTTT.

Here the CDR3 reads CASSMPYTDTQYF. In DNA form, the CDR3 reads TGTGCCAGTAGTATGCCCTATACAGATACGCAGTATTTT. V usage is TRBV19 and J usage is TRBJ2-3; D not certain. Germline values: CDR1 LNHDA, CDR2 SQIVND (reference sequence). V lost 3 bases and J lost 3, with 7 bases in between. The CDR3 is made up of 13 amino acids.

The CDR3 here is CASSIGDRGTGSPLHF. The CDR3, as DNA: TGTGCCAGTAGTATTGGGGACAGGGGGACTGGATCACCCCTCCACTTT. V is TRBV19 and J is TRBJ1-6, with 11 positions matching TRBD1. The CDR3 has 16 amino acids. V gave up 3 bases and J gave up 10 bases; unmatched junction bases: 8. Germline assignment: CDR1 LNHDA and CDR2 SQIVND (reference sequence).

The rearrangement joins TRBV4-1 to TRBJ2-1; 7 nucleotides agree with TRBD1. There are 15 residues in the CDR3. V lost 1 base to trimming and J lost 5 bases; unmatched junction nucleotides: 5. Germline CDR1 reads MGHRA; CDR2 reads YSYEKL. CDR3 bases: TGCGCCAGCAGCCAAGTCCCAGGGGGTAACAATGAGCAGTTCTTC. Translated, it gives CASSQVPGGNNEQFF.

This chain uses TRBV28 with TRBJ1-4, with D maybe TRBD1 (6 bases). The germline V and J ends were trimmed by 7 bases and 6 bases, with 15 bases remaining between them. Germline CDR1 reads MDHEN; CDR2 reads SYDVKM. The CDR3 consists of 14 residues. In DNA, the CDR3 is TGTGCCAGCACCCAAGGACAGACCCATGAAAAACTGTTTTTT. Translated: CASTQGQTHEKLFF.

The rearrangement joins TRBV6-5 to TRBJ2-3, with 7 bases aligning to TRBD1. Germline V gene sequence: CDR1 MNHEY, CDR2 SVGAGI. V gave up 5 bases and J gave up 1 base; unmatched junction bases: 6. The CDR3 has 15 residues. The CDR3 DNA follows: TGTGCCAGCAGTACTAGGGACAGAGGCACAGATACGCAGTATTTT. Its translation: CASSTRDRGTDTQYF.

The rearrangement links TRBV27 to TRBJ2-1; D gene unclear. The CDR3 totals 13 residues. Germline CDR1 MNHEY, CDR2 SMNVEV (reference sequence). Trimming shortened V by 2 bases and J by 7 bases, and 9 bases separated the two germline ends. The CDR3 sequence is CASSLDQRNEQFF. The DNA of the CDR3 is TGTGCCAGCAGTTTAGACCAGCGAAATGAGCAGTTCTTC.

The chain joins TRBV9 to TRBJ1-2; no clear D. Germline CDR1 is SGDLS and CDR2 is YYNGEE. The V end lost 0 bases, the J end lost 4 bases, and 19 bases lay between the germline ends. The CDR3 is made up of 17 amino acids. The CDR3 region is CASSVDTPAASGYGYTF. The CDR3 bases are TGTGCCAGCAGCGTAGATACTCCGGCAGCCAGCGGCTATGGCTACACCTTC.

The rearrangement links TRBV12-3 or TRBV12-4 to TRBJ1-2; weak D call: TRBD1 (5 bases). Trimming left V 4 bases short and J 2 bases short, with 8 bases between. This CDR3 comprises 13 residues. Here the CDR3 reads CASSWGGNYGYTF. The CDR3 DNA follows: TGTGCCAGCAGTTGGGGGGGGAACTATGGCTACACCTTC.

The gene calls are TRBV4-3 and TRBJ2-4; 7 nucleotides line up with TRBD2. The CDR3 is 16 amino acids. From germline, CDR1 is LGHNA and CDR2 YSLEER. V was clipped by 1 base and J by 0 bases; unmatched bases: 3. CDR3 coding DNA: TGCGCCAGCAGCCAAGGTGCGGGGGAAGCCAAAAACATTCAGTACTTC. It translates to CASSQGAGEAKNIQYF.

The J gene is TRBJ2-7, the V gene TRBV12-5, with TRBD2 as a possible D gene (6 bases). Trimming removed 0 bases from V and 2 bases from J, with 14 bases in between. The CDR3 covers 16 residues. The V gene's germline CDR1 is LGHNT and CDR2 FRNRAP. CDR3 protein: CASGLVAGRFTYEQYF. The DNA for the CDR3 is TGTGCTAGTGGTTTGGTAGCCGGGAGATTTACCTACGAGCAGTACTTC.